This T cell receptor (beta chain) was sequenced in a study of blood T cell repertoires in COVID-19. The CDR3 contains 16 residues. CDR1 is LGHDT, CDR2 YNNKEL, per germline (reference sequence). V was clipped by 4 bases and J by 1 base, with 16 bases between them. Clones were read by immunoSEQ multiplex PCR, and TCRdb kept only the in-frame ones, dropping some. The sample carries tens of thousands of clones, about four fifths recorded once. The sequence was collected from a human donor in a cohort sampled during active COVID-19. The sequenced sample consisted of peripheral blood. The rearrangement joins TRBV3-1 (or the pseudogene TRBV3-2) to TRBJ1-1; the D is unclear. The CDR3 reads CASSRSTWAANTEAFF. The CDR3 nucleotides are TGTGCCAGCAGCCGAAGTACTTGGGCAGCGAACACTGAAGCTTTCTTT.